This T cell receptor beta chain came from a study of T cells in localized non-small cell lung cancer. Study-level results: Adjacent lung tissue had a median 57 of the top 100 clones found in the tumor. Heterogeneity remains possible, as sequencing covered one tumor region only. Uninvolved adjacent lung showed peak T cell clonality, exceeding tumor.

As to this clone: Antigen unknown.

The CDR3 runs to 12 residues. Trimming at V came to 5 bases and at J to 10 bases, leaving 8 bases not matched to a gene. Germline-derived CDR1 and CDR2 are SGHDT and YYEEEE. Sequencing used immunoSEQ multiplex PCR; TCRdb keeps in-frame clones, though not all of them. The sample records over 20,000 clones, approximately 90% being singletons. The sample consisted of peripheral blood, taken before any cancer treatment. This clonotype was sampled from a woman aged 35-75 years with stage I lung adenocarcinoma. The genes are TRBV5-6 and TRBJ1-2, with 7 bases identical to TRBD1. CDR3 residues: CASSRQGPLYTF. DNA of the CDR3: TGTGCCAGCAGTCGACAGGGTCCACTCTACACCTTC.